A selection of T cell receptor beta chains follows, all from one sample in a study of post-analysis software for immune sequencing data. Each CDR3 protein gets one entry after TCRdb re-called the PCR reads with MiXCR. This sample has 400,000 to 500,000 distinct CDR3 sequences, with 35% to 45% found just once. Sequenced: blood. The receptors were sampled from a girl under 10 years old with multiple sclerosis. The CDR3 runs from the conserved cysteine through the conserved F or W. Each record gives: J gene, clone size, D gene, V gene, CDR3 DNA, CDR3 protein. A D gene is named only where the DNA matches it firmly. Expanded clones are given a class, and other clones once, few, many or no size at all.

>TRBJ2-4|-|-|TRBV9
TGTGCCAGCAGCGTATGGGGTAGCCCCAGAAACATTCAGTACTTC
CASSVWGSPRNIQYF
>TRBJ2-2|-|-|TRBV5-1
TGCGCCAGCAGCCACGGACAGACTAACACCGGGGAGCTGTTTTTT
CASSHGQTNTGELFF
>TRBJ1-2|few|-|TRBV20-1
TGCAGTGCTAGGGGCCTAGGTAGGGAGCCCTATCGCTACACCTTC
CSARGLGREPYRYTF
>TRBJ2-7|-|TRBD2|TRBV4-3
TGCGCCAGCAGCCAAGATCTTCGCACTAGCGGGGCCAGGTCCTACGAGCAGTACTTC
CASSQDLRTSGARSYEQYF
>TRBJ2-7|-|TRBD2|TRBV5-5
TGTGCCAGCAGCTGGACTAGCGGCACCTACGAGCAGTACTTC
CASSWTSGTYEQYF
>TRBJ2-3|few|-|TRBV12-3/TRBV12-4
TGTGCCAGCAGTTTAGAGACTAGATGGAGGGGTAGCACAGATACGCAGTATTTT
CASSLETRWRGSTDTQYF
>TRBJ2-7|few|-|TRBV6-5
TGTGCCAGCAGTTACAGGGGGTCCCTTTCCTACGAGCAGTACTTC
CASSYRGSLSYEQYF
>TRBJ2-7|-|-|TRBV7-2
TGTGCCAGCAGCTTAGTAGTCGGGGGCCCTCTCAGGGTGCAGTACTTC
CASSLVVGGPLRVQYF
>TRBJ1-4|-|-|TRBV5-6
TGTGCCAGCATCCGGCTGATGACGTGGGGAGTGGATAATGAAAAACTGTTTTTT
CASIRLMTWGVDNEKLFF
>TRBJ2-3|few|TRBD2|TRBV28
TGTGCCAGCCCCCCGCGGGGGGGGCGCTTCCCCACAGATACGCAGTATTTT
CASPPRGGRFPTDTQYF
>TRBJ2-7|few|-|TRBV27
TGTGCCAGCAGTCCGGACGCCAGCTACGAGCAGTACTTC
CASSPDASYEQYF
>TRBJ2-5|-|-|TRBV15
TGTGCCACCAGCAGAGACGGGCGTAAGGGAGAGACCCAGTACTTC
CATSRDGRKGETQYF
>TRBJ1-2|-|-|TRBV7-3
TGTGCCAGCAGCTCGACCCGGCGGGGACTGTATGGCTACACCTTC
CASSSTRRGLYGYTF
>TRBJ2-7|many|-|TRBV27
TGTGCCAGCAGTTATTCATTAGGCGCCTACGAGCAGTACTTC
CASSYSLGAYEQYF
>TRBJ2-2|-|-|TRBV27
TGTGCCAGCAGTTTTGGGGGGCCCACCGGGGAGCTGTTTTTT
CASSFGGPTGELFF
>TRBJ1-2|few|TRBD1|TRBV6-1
TGTGCCAGCAGTGAACCCAGGGGGGTGCTTAGGGGCTACACCTTC
CASSEPRGVLRGYTF
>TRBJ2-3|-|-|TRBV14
TGTGCCAGCAGCCACGTATGGGTGGGATATCGGAACACAGATACGCAGTATTTT
CASSHVWVGYRNTDTQYF